This TCR beta chain was sequenced for a study of cytomegalovirus exposure and HLA in healthy donors. About the study: From 150 million to 200 million T cells, an earlier analysis saw roughly 110 million unique TCR beta sequences. Overall study results and limits: Analysis performed later found roughly 17,000 TCR beta sequences associated with HLA alleles at 0.05 false discovery rate.

Germline assignment: CDR1 MGHDK and CDR2 SYGVNS. V lost 6 bases and J lost 8, with 19 bases in between. The CDR3 is made up of 15 amino acids. The PCR had 60 Vbeta and 13 Jbeta primers. The data were produced by immunoSEQ multiplex PCR, yet TCRdb's version contains in-frame clones alone and is incomplete. The sample lists about 160,000 clones; more than 70% were seen once. Details on this clone: The target antigen is unknown.

The sequence derives from a male donor in good health and CMV-seropositive. The chain uses TRBV25-1 and TRBJ1-4; D is perhaps TRBD1 (6 bases). Sequencing input: PBMCs. The CDR3 reads CASSLITGHGEKLFF. Written as DNA, the CDR3 is TGTGCCAGCAGCCTCATAACAGGGCACGGAGAAAAACTGTTTTTT.